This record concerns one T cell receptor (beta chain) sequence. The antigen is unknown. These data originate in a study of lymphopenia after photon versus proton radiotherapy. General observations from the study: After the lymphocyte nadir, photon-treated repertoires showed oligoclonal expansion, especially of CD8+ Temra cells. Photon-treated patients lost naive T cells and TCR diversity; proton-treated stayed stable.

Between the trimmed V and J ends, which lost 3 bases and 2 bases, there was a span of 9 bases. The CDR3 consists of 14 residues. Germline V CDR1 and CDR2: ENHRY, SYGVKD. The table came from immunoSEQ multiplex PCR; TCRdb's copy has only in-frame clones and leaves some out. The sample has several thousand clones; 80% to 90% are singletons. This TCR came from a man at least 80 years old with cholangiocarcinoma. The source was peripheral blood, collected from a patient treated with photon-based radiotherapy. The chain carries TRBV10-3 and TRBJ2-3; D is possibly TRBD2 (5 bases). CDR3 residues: CAISDWEFTDTQYF. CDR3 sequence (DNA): TGTGCCATCAGTGACTGGGAGTTCACAGATACGCAGTATTTT.